This T cell receptor beta chain was recorded in a study of monozygotic twins with inflammatory bowel disease. Study results and limitations: Diversity of TCRbeta measured by inverse Simpson was lower in IBD patients than in healthy co-twins.

Germline V gene data show CDR1 as SGHVS and CDR2 as FNYEAQ. The CDR3 runs to 11 residues. TCRdb processed the 5' RACE reads again and assigns one entry to each CDR3 protein, with no DNA. This sample's table reports under 150,000 distinct CDR3 sequences. Concerning this clonotype itself: Its specificity is not known.

Sequencing used blood. This TCR was sampled from a human donor with ulcerative colitis or Crohn's disease, or a healthy co-twin of an affected twin (not recorded which). The V call is TRBV7-6, the J call TRBJ2-5. CDR3 in amino acids: CASSNQETQYF.